A single sample gave rise to the 31 T cell receptor beta chains below, sequenced in a study of cytomegalovirus exposure and HLA in healthy donors. The PCR had 60 Vbeta and 13 Jbeta primers. Profiled with immunoSEQ multiplex PCR; TCRdb holds only in-frame clones, not every one. Its table records some 51,000 clones. Sequencing was performed on PBMCs. The receptors come from a man aged 45-65 years in good health and CMV-seropositive.

The genes are TRBV28 and TRBJ1-2; 7 bases fit TRBD1. With V trimmed by 4 bases and J by 0 bases, 11 bases remained unmatched. Germline CDR1 is MDHEN and CDR2 is SYDVKM. CDR3 size: 17 residues. Written as DNA, the CDR3 is TGTGCCAGCAGTTCGGGGGACAGCCTTTTCCCTAACTATGGCTACACCTTC. Encoded protein: CASSSGDSLFPNYGYTF.

The chain has TRBV28 and TRBJ1-4; 7 nucleotides match TRBD1. V lost 5 bases, J lost 5 bases, and 8 bases stayed unmatched. Per germline, CDR1 MDHEN and CDR2 SYDVKM. The CDR3 sequence is 15 residues long. The CDR3: CASSPWTGPNEKLFF. The CDR3, as DNA: TGTGCCAGCAGTCCCTGGACAGGTCCAAATGAAAAACTGTTTTTT.

The rearrangement links TRBV2 to TRBJ1-2; possibly TRBD1 for D (6 bases). This CDR3 has 15 amino acids. CDR1 is SNHLY, CDR2 FYNNEI, per germline. V was shortened by 7 bases and J by 2 bases, with 17 bases between the two germline ends. This CDR3 reads CASNALDSLNYGYTF. The CDR3, as DNA: TGTGCCAGCAACGCCCTGGACAGTTTAAACTATGGCTACACCTTC.

The chain employs TRBV6-6 and TRBJ2-7; D call uncertain. The germline V and J ends were trimmed by 5 bases and 2 bases, with 13 bases remaining between them. Germline V gene lookup returns CDR1 MNHNY and CDR2 SVGAGI (reference sequence). The CDR3 extends over 14 amino acids. Written as DNA, the CDR3 is TGTGCCAGCAGTGCCGTGACTGTTACCTACGAGCAGTACTTC. Translated, it gives CASSAVTVTYEQYF.

Here the CDR3 reads CASSITSEETQYF. The DNA for the CDR3 is TGCGCCAGCAGCATCACTAGCGAAGAGACCCAGTACTTC. The chain combines TRBV5-1 with TRBJ2-5, with 7 bases identical to TRBD2. The CDR3 covers 13 residues. The V gene end was trimmed by 4 bases and the J gene end by 3 bases; junction bases not matched to a gene: 3. Germline V gene data show CDR1 as SGHRS and CDR2 as YFSETQ.

The V call is TRBV29-1, the J call TRBJ1-2, with D unresolved. The V gene's germline CDR1 is SQVTM and CDR2 ANQGSEA. V lost 5 bases and J 8 bases, leaving 15 bases between the germline ends. This CDR3 spans 12 amino acids. Here the CDR3 DNA reads TGCAGCGTTTACGCCTCTCCCGAGGGCTACACCTTC. Translating it yields CSVYASPEGYTF.

V gene TRBV29-1 combines with J gene TRBJ1-1; D gene ambiguous. Germline V lookup: CDR1 SQVTM, CDR2 ANQGSEA. The CDR3 is made up of 13 amino acids. Trimming removed 3 bases at V and 4 bases at J, with 12 bases between. Here the CDR3 reads CSVERARGTEAFF. The DNA of the CDR3 is TGCAGCGTTGAGCGGGCGCGGGGCACTGAAGCTTTCTTT.

V usage is TRBV5-1 and J usage is TRBJ1-1, with D maybe TRBD1 (6 bases). The CDR3 totals 14 residues. Looked up from germline, CDR1 is SGHRS and CDR2 is YFSETQ. V shed 9 bases and J shed 4 bases, with 19 bases lying between them. CDR3 amino acids: CATQDGGGGTEAFF. The CDR3 DNA reads TGCGCCACCCAAGACGGGGGAGGGGGCACTGAAGCTTTCTTT. Supplemented by reference TRBV5-1 and TRBJ1-1, the full variable domain reads KAGVTQTPRYLIKTRGQQVTLSCSPISGHRSVSWYQQTPGQGLQFLFEYFSETQRNKGNFPGRFSGRQFSNSRSEMNVSTLELGDSALYLCATQDGGGGTEAFFGQGTRLTVV.

The CDR3 sequence: CASSQVRTEGLRDEQFF. The DNA of the CDR3 is TGCGCCAGCAGCCAAGTAAGAACAGAGGGACTTCGCGATGAGCAGTTCTTC. The chain employs TRBV4-1 and TRBJ2-1, with TRBD2 as a possible D gene (6 bases). Trimming took off 1 base at V and 8 bases at J, with 21 bases between the two ends. The CDR3 sequence is 17 residues long. Germline V gene data show CDR1 as MGHRA and CDR2 as YSYEKL.

This chain links TRBV19 with TRBJ1-5; no definite D call. Germline assignment: CDR1 LNHDA and CDR2 SQIVND (reference sequence). CDR3 size: 18 residues. The V and J ends lost 0 bases and 2 bases respectively, with 17 bases between them. The CDR3 here is CASSIEGGDKRGNQPQHF. In DNA form, the CDR3 reads TGTGCCAGTAGTATAGAGGGCGGGGATAAGAGGGGCAATCAGCCCCAGCATTTT.

In the case of this clone: One junction end does not reproduce the germline sequence, and a read error may be involved. The chain recombines TRBV30 with TRBJ1-2; the D is unclear. The CDR3 runs to 15 residues. Germline values: CDR1 GTSNPN, CDR2 SVGIG (reference sequence). This CDR3 reads CAGSVQKELNYGYTF. The CDR3 coding sequence is TGTGCCGGGAGTGTACAAAAGGAGCTAAACTATGGCTACACCTTC.

The CDR3 DNA reads TGTGCCAGCAGTTACGGGGAGGGGTTGGGCTATGGCTACACCTTC. Its translation: CASSYGEGLGYGYTF. The chain employs TRBV6-5 and TRBJ1-2, with D perhaps matching TRBD1 (5 bases). Germline-derived CDR1 and CDR2 are MNHEY and SVGAGI. The CDR3 is 15 amino acids. Trimming shortened V by 2 bases and J by 4 bases, and 14 bases separated the two germline ends.

The chain uses TRBV5-1 and TRBJ2-5; maybe TRBD1 (5 bases). Between the trimmed V and J ends, which lost 0 bases and 7 bases, there was a span of 10 bases. Germline assignment: CDR1 SGHRS and CDR2 YFSETQ. This CDR3 spans 13 amino acids. For the CDR3, the DNA is TGCGCCAGCAGCTTGGGTAGCCAGGGGACCCAGTACTTC. Its translation: CASSLGSQGTQYF.

This chain joins TRBV4-1 and TRBJ2-7, with D possibly being TRBD2 (6 bases). Trimming stripped 0 bases from V and 7 bases from J, with 16 bases between. This CDR3 has 15 amino acids. CDR1 MGHRA and CDR2 YSYEKL come from the germline V gene. In nucleotides, the CDR3 is TGCGCCAGCAGCCAAGAAGGGTCCTACGGGGGAGAGCAGTACTTC. Its translation is CASSQEGSYGGEQYF.

The chain combines TRBV19 with TRBJ2-2, with 11 bases matching TRBD2. CDR3 length: 17 amino acids. V lost 7 bases and J lost 5; bases outside the gene matches: 12. Germline assignment: CDR1 LNHDA and CDR2 SQIVND (reference sequence). In DNA form, the CDR3 reads TGTGCCAGTACCCTAGGAAGACTAGCGGGAATGACCGGGGAGCTGTTTTTT. Translating it yields CASTLGRLAGMTGELFF.

The chain links TRBV30 to TRBJ1-2; D gene unclear. The CDR3 runs to 14 residues. The V gene's germline CDR1 is GTSNPN and CDR2 SVGIG (reference sequence). V was cut by 6 bases and J by 1 base, with 15 bases left in between. Here the CDR3 reads CACPEPVYNYGYTF. In DNA form, the CDR3 reads TGTGCCTGCCCGGAGCCAGTCTATAACTATGGCTACACCTTC.

The chain carries TRBV28 and TRBJ1-1; the D gene is possibly TRBD1 (5 bases). Germline V CDR1 and CDR2: MDHEN, SYDVKM. V was shortened by 5 bases and J by 6 bases, with 13 bases between the two germline ends. The CDR3 has 13 residues. This chain's CDR3 is CASSGAEASEAFF. The CDR3 DNA sequence: TGTGCCAGCAGTGGGGCAGAGGCGTCTGAAGCTTTCTTT.

The chain carries TRBV5-1 and TRBJ2-1, with 8 bases aligning to TRBD2. The CDR3 is made up of 16 amino acids. Trimming removed 3 bases from V and 5 bases from J; junction bases left unmatched: 10. The germline gives CDR1 SGHRS, CDR2 YFSETQ. CDR3 sequence: CASSSGAGGGHNEQFF. The CDR3 bases are TGCGCCAGCAGCTCCGGGGCGGGGGGAGGCCACAATGAGCAGTTCTTC.

The chain combines TRBV11-2 with TRBJ1-1; 8 bases agree with TRBD1. The CDR3 is made up of 14 amino acids. The trim removed 0 bases at V and 12 bases at J, leaving 9 bases unmatched. The V gene's germline CDR1 is SGHAT and CDR2 FQNNGV. CDR3 sequence: CASSLDLGDRGTFF. In DNA, the CDR3 is TGTGCCAGCAGCTTAGATCTGGGAGACAGGGGCACTTTCTTT.

This rearrangement joins TRBV19 to TRBJ2-7; 8 positions match TRBD1. CDR3 length: 15 amino acids. Per the germline V gene, CDR1 is LNHDA and CDR2 is SQIVND (reference sequence). Trimming removed 5 bases from V and 3 bases from J; junction bases left unmatched: 9. CDR3 DNA: TGTGCCAGTAGTCCCCGGGACAGGACACACTACGAGCAGTACTTC. Amino acids: CASSPRDRTHYEQYF.

The chain couples TRBV18 to TRBJ2-5; D may be TRBD1 (6 bases). V dropped 3 bases and J dropped 2 bases, with 13 bases sitting between them. The CDR3 covers 15 residues. The germline gives CDR1 KGHSH, CDR2 LQKENI. CDR3: CASSPGQYRQETQYF. The DNA for the CDR3 is TGTGCCAGCTCACCTGGACAGTACCGTCAAGAGACCCAGTACTTC.

The J gene is TRBJ2-7, the V gene TRBV7-8; 7 bases align to TRBD2. The CDR3 covers 14 residues. Germline-derived CDR1 and CDR2 are SGHVS and FQNEAQ. J lost 1 base, V lost 7 bases, and 7 bases had no gene match. The CDR3 sequence: CASNPSGLSYEQYF. In nucleotides, the CDR3 is TGTGCCAGCAACCCTAGCGGACTTTCCTACGAGCAGTACTTC.

This chain joins TRBV7-6 and TRBJ2-1, with 7 bases identical to TRBD1. Germline values: CDR1 SGHVS, CDR2 FNYEAQ. Losses at the gene ends were 1 base for V and 7 bases for J; bases not matched to a gene: 7. The CDR3 is 15 residues long. CDR3 residues: CASSLEGAVANEQFF. CDR3 nucleotides: TGTGCCAGCAGCTTAGAGGGGGCTGTGGCGAATGAGCAGTTCTTC.

V gene TRBV5-1 combines with J gene TRBJ2-7, with 8 bases matching TRBD2. Germline CDR1 is SGHRS and CDR2 is YFSETQ. The CDR3 runs to 16 residues. V was pared by 2 bases and J by 0 bases, with 7 bases of the junction left unmatched. In nucleotides, the CDR3 is TGCGCCAGCAGCTTAGTACTAAGCGGGAGCTCCTACGAGCAGTACTTC. Translating gives CASSLVLSGSSYEQYF.

This chain links TRBV19 with TRBJ2-1; 11 bases are shared with TRBD2. CDR1 is LNHDA and CDR2 is SQIVND in the germline V gene (reference sequence). The CDR3 has 15 amino acids. V lost 5 bases to trimming and J lost 7 bases; unmatched junction nucleotides: 7. CDR3 residues: CASSLAGGPRNEQFF. CDR3 sequence (DNA): TGTGCCAGTAGTTTAGCGGGAGGGCCGCGGAATGAGCAGTTCTTC.

The rearrangement joins TRBV7-9 to TRBJ2-3; 12 bases are a match to TRBD2. Trimming at V came to 0 bases and at J to 8 bases, leaving 6 bases not matched to a gene. From germline, CDR1 is SEHNR and CDR2 FQNEAQ (reference sequence). The CDR3 runs to 16 residues. CDR3 sequence: CASSLAQLAGGPTQYF. The CDR3 region has the DNA TGTGCCAGCAGCTTAGCCCAACTAGCGGGGGGTCCTACGCAGTATTTT.

The rearrangement uses TRBV5-6 and TRBJ2-2; TRBD1 is a possible D gene (7 bases). V was cut by 0 bases and J by 7 bases, with 10 bases left in between. The germline V gene encodes CDR1 SGHDT and CDR2 YYEEEE. This CDR3 has 14 residues. CDR3: CASSLGRGVGELFF. DNA of the CDR3: TGTGCCAGCAGCTTGGGCAGGGGGGTCGGGGAGCTGTTTTTT.

This chain uses TRBV30 with TRBJ1-1, with 10 bases fitting TRBD1. CDR3 length equals 13 residues. Trimming at V came to 5 bases and at J to 6 bases, leaving 6 bases not matched to a gene. The V gene's germline CDR1 is GTSNPN and CDR2 SVGIG (reference sequence). The CDR3 region has the DNA TGTGCCTGGTCGACAGGGGGCTTCCCTGAAGCTTTCTTT. This translates into CAWSTGGFPEAFF.

The gene calls are TRBV28 and TRBJ1-1; TRBD1 might be the D (6 bases). The CDR3 contains 15 residues. Trimming left V 5 bases short and J 1 base short, with 14 bases between. Per germline, CDR1 MDHEN and CDR2 SYDVKM. CDR3 bases: TGTGCCAGCAGTATCAGCCCGGGACAGAACACTGAAGCTTTCTTT. Protein: CASSISPGQNTEAFF.

The chain carries TRBV6-6 and TRBJ1-2, with TRBD1 matching over 7 bases. The CDR3 has 14 residues. V lost 2 bases, J lost 3 bases, and 3 bases stayed unmatched. Germline V gene lookup returns CDR1 MNHNY and CDR2 SVGAGI (reference sequence). The CDR3: CASSYRGRDYGYTF. The DNA for the CDR3 is TGTGCCAGCAGTTACAGGGGGCGAGACTATGGCTACACCTTC.

The chain carries TRBV12-5 and TRBJ2-5; the D gene is possibly TRBD1 (6 bases). The V end lost 2 bases, the J end lost 3 bases, and 16 bases lay between the germline ends. Germline values: CDR1 LGHNT, CDR2 FRNRAP. The CDR3 totals 16 residues. CDR3 sequence (DNA): TGTGCTAGTGGTTTGCCAGAACGGGCAGGGGAAGAGACCCAGTACTTC. It translates to CASGLPERAGEETQYF.